The rows below give T cell receptor beta chains drawn from one sample of a study of blood T cell repertoires in COVID-19. Some clones are missing from TCRdb's copy, which holds only in-frame ones; the method was immunoSEQ multiplex PCR. The sample lists about 140,000 clones; about 87% were seen once. Sequencing was performed on peripheral blood. These receptors were obtained from a woman aged 40 to 55 with acute or convalescent COVID-19. Each CDR3 is given with its conserved first and last residue. The order of the fields is CDR3 DNA, CDR3 protein, V gene, D gene, J gene, clone size. The D gene is left open where the match is weak. Not every row has a clone size; where given, it reads once, few, many or a size class.

TGTGCCAGCTCACTCGGGGGGATCAACGAGCAGTACTTC | CASSLGGINEQYF | TRBV18 | TRBD2 | TRBJ2-7 | NA
TGTGCCAGTGCGGCGGGGGCTCTCCAAGAGACCCAGTACTTC | CASAAGALQETQYF | TRBV9 | NA | TRBJ2-5 | NA
TGCGCCAGCAGCTTGGTGTCAGATGGAAACACCATATATTTT | CASSLVSDGNTIYF | TRBV5-1 | NA | TRBJ1-3 | NA
TGTGCCAGCAGTTACGTGGGCCCGGGCAGGGGCAATGAGCAGTTCTTC | CASSYVGPGRGNEQFF | TRBV6-5 | NA | TRBJ2-1 | NA
TGTGCCAGCAGCCCTGGGACAGGGCACTACAATGAGCAGTTCTTC | CASSPGTGHYNEQFF | TRBV7-9 | TRBD1 | TRBJ2-1 | NA
TGTGCCAGCAGTCCCGAGGACAGGAGGTTGTCGGAGCAGTACTTC | CASSPEDRRLSEQYF | TRBV11-2 | TRBD1 | TRBJ2-7 | NA
TGTGCCAGCAGCAACAATCTAGGCGAGCAGTTCTTC | CASSNNLGEQFF | TRBV7-2 | NA | TRBJ2-1 | NA
TGCGCCAGCAGCCAAGATGCAAGCGGGGGGCGGGGGAAGACCCAGTACTTC | CASSQDASGGRGKTQYF | TRBV4-3 | TRBD2 | TRBJ2-5 | NA
TGTGCCAGCTCACTCCTGGGGACAGGGGGACGTACGGATGGCTACACCTTC | CASSLLGTGGRTDGYTF | TRBV18 | TRBD1 | TRBJ1-2 | NA
TGTGCCAGTAGTCCGCCGGGGAACACTGAAGCTTTCTTT | CASSPPGNTEAFF | TRBV19 | NA | TRBJ1-1 | NA
TGTGCCAGCAGCTTAGAGGGGGCGATTGGAAACACCATATATTTT | CASSLEGAIGNTIYF | TRBV7-2 | TRBD1 | TRBJ1-3 | NA
TGTGCCAGCAGTTACTGGGACAGTTATAATTCACCCCTCCACTTT | CASSYWDSYNSPLHF | TRBV6-5 | TRBD1 | TRBJ1-6 | NA
TGTGCCAGCACGCCACCACAGGCTGTTAATGGGGAACTGTTTTTT | CASTPPQAVNGELFF | TRBV7-9 | NA | TRBJ1-4 | once
TGTGCCAGCAGTACTACCCCCTTCTCTTCACCCCTCCACTTT | CASSTTPFSSPLHF | TRBV27 | NA | TRBJ1-6 | NA
TGTGCCAGCGCCACAGATTGGGGGCTTAACTATGGCTACACCTTC | CASATDWGLNYGYTF | TRBV28 | NA | TRBJ1-2 | NA
TGTGCCAGCAGCTTAGGACAGAAGCAGACCCCTGAAGCTTTCTTT | CASSLGQKQTPEAFF | TRBV13 | NA | TRBJ1-1 | NA